The clone carrying this TCR beta chain was recorded at least ten times. The source of the sample is a study of patients and donors after allogeneic stem cell transplantation. TCRdb fed the RT-PCR reads into MiXCR, producing one record per CDR3 protein. In the table there are about a million distinct CDR3 sequences, roughly 18% of which are singletons. The junction had 6 bases not matched to a gene; V was cut back by 6 bases and J by 4 bases. This CDR3 contains 14 residues. The source material was blood, either unsorted or a sorted T cell fraction (not recorded which). The sequence derives from a human donor who was either an allogeneic HSCT recipient or a stem cell or donor lymphocyte infusion donor (not recorded which). It is not recorded whose cells these are; they may come from a transplant donor. The chain links TRBV12-3 or TRBV12-4 to TRBJ2-7; 10 nucleotides match TRBD2. The CDR3 spells CASRTSGEGYEQYF. The CDR3 DNA follows: TGTGCCAGCAGAACTAGCGGGGAGGGATACGAGCAGTACTTC.